These 9 T cell receptor beta chains came from one sample sequenced in a study of blood T cells in healthy people across ages. A J-beta primer mix and a sample-barcoded 5' primer were used in a second PCR of about 7 to 12 cycles. TCRdb re-called the 5' RACE reads with MiXCR, one entry per CDR3 protein. The table has about 1.6 million distinct CDR3 sequences, about 32% seen once. The source material was blood. These receptors all stem from a young woman in good health.

This sequence joins TRBV27 and TRBJ2-5; D call uncertain. The CDR3 is 15 amino acids. V lost 7 bases and J 2 bases, leaving 17 bases between the germline ends. Germline V gives CDR1 MNHEY, CDR2 SMNVEV (reference sequence). CDR3 amino acids: CASTPSTGGQETQYF. In nucleotides, the CDR3 is TGTGCCAGCACCCCCTCGACTGGCGGACAAGAGACCCAGTACTTC.

This chain's CDR3 is CASSPMDRGRGEQYF. The CDR3 bases are TGTGCCAGCAGCCCAATGGACAGGGGGCGCGGCGAGCAGTACTTC. This chain joins TRBV7-8 and TRBJ2-7; 11 bases fit TRBD1. Per the germline V gene, CDR1 is SGHVS and CDR2 is FQNEAQ. J was trimmed by 6 bases and V by 5 bases; bases with no gene match: 9. There are 15 residues in the CDR3. The full variable domain, with the rest looked up from reference TRBV7-8 and TRBJ2-7, is GAGVSQSPRYKVAKRGQDVALRCDPISGHVSLFWYQQALGQGPEFLTYFQNEAQLDKSGLPSDRFFAERPEGSVSTLKIQRTQQEDSAVYLCASSPMDRGRGEQYFGPGTRLTVT.

This clonotype has just a few counts. This may be a read error, as it is one base from a much larger clone. The chain recombines TRBV29-1 with TRBJ1-2, with 10 bases matching TRBD1. Germline loops: CDR1 SQVTM, CDR2 ANQGSEA. The CDR3 length is 13 residues. The CDR3 protein is CGAIRDRGDGYTF. Here the CDR3 DNA reads TGCGGCGCTATCAGGGACAGGGGCGATGGCTACACCTTC.

As regards this clonotype: A junction end diverges from the germline sequence, so it may reflect a read error. CDR3 nucleotides: TGTGCCAGCAAGGCAGGGTTCTCCTCCGAGCAGTACTTC. Amino acid sequence: CASKAGFSSEQYF. V and J are TRBV6-4 and TRBJ2-5; maybe TRBD1 (5 bases). The DNA end lines up better with TRBJ2-7; the J call may be wrong. The CDR3 contains 13 residues. The germline V gene encodes CDR1 MRHNA and CDR2 SNTAGT.

This clonotype was found many times. The chain recombines TRBV29-1 with TRBJ2-7; possibly TRBD1 for D (5 bases). Germline V gene data show CDR1 as SQVTM and CDR2 as ANQGSEA. V lost 7 bases and J 1 base, leaving 17 bases between the germline ends. This CDR3 has 14 amino acids. The CDR3 region is CSAGGAAASYEQYF. Here the CDR3 DNA reads TGCAGCGCCGGTGGGGCAGCCGCTTCCTACGAGCAGTACTTC.

The V call is TRBV7-9, the J call TRBJ2-5, with D possibly being TRBD1 (6 bases). With the DNA end fitting TRBJ2-7 better, the J assignment may be wrong. Germline V gene lookup returns CDR1 SEHNR and CDR2 FQNEAQ (reference sequence). This CDR3 is 17 amino acids long. This CDR3 is CASSSTSTDRPYYEQYF. As DNA, the CDR3 is TGTGCCAGCAGCTCAACCTCCACTGACAGGCCTTACTACGAGCAGTACTTC.

This clonotype appeared many times. CDR3 sequence: CASSQHPPGTDTQYF. Written as DNA, the CDR3 is TGTGCCAGCAGCCAACACCCCCCTGGGACAGATACGCAGTATTTT. This chain connects TRBV3-1 to TRBJ2-3; no firm D call. The germline V and J ends were trimmed by 2 bases and 3 bases, with 12 bases remaining between them. CDR3 length: 15 amino acids. Looked up from germline, CDR1 is LGHDT and CDR2 is YNNKEL (reference sequence).

Concerning this clonotype: The CDR3 carries no conserved terminal phenylalanine or tryptophan, so it likely arises from a read error. The V and J genes are TRBV20-1 and TRBJ1-1, with D perhaps matching TRBD1 (5 bases). This CDR3 is built from 13 residues. In germline, CDR1 is DFQATT, CDR2 SNEGSKA (reference sequence). The ends were cut back, 4 bases at V and 1 base at J, with 10 bases in the middle. The CDR3 is CSATRGGNTEAFV. In DNA, the CDR3 is TGCAGTGCTACTCGGGGGGGGAACACTGAAGCTTTCGTT.

This clonotype was detected only a few times. V and J are TRBV27 and TRBJ2-7, with D maybe TRBD2 (6 bases). Germline V gene data show CDR1 as MNHEY and CDR2 as SMNVEV (reference sequence). V shed 3 bases and J shed 12 bases, with 12 bases lying between them. The length of the CDR3 is 11 residues. The CDR3 nucleotides read TGTGCCAGCAGTTTCGGGACTTCCAGGTACTTC. This encodes CASSFGTSRYF.